This is a list of T cell receptor beta chains from one sample in a study of blood T cell repertoires in COVID-19. The method was immunoSEQ multiplex PCR; TCRdb's version includes in-frame clones alone and lacks a portion of them. The table lists over 200,000 clones, roughly 87% of them singletons. Sequenced sample: peripheral blood. The receptors originated from a woman under 30 who had recovered from COVID-19. The CDR3 runs from the conserved cysteine through the conserved F or W. A D gene is named only where the DNA matches it firmly. Size tells how often a clone was seen (once, few, many) or the class of an expanded clone, and some rows leave it out.

v_gene: TRBV27
j_gene: TRBJ2-7
d_gene: -
abundance: -
CDR3nt: TGTGCCAGCAGTACACACGGGAGCTCCTCCTACGAGCAGTACTTC
CDR3aa: CASSTHGSSSYEQYF

v_gene: TRBV11-3
j_gene: TRBJ1-1
d_gene: -
abundance: -
CDR3nt: TGTGCCAGCAGCTCGCATGGGGCGGACACTGAAGCTTTCTTT
CDR3aa: CASSSHGADTEAFF

v_gene: TRBV5-1
j_gene: TRBJ2-7
d_gene: -
abundance: -
CDR3nt: TGCGCCAGCAGCTTAACAGATAATCACTACGAGCAGTACTTC
CDR3aa: CASSLTDNHYEQYF

v_gene: TRBV7-9
j_gene: TRBJ2-7
d_gene: -
abundance: -
CDR3nt: TGTGCCAGCAGCCGCCGGACAGCAACCTACGAGCAGTACTTC
CDR3aa: CASSRRTATYEQYF

v_gene: TRBV12-5
j_gene: TRBJ2-2
d_gene: -
abundance: -
CDR3nt: TGTGCTAGTGCCCGACACGGCACCGGGGAGCTGTTTTTT
CDR3aa: CASARHGTGELFF

v_gene: TRBV21-1
j_gene: TRBJ1-1
d_gene: -
abundance: -
CDR3nt: TGTGCCAGCAGCAGCGAGGAGAGGGAGGGCATGAACACTGAAGCTTTCTTT
CDR3aa: CASSSEEREGMNTEAFF

v_gene: TRBV27
j_gene: TRBJ1-2
d_gene: TRBD1
abundance: -
CDR3nt: TGTGCCAGCAGGGGGACAGGCCAGTCTGGGGGCTACACCTTC
CDR3aa: CASRGTGQSGGYTF

v_gene: TRBV18
j_gene: TRBJ2-6
d_gene: -
abundance: -
CDR3nt: TGTGCCAGCCCCCTTCTAGCCACGGGGGGGGCCAACGTCCTGACTTTC
CDR3aa: CASPLLATGGANVLTF

v_gene: TRBV4-2
j_gene: TRBJ1-2
d_gene: -
abundance: -
CDR3nt: TGTGCCAGCAGCCAAGCCGGGAGCCGAAATGGCTACACCTTC
CDR3aa: CASSQAGSRNGYTF

v_gene: TRBV5-5
j_gene: TRBJ1-1
d_gene: -
abundance: -
CDR3nt: TGTGCCAGCAGCTTGGTGGGAGGGGACACTGAAGCTTTCTTT
CDR3aa: CASSLVGGDTEAFF

v_gene: TRBV12-3/TRBV12-4
j_gene: TRBJ1-5
d_gene: -
abundance: -
CDR3nt: TGTGCCAGCAGTTTAGGGACAGTTCAGCCCCAGCATTTT
CDR3aa: CASSLGTVQPQHF

v_gene: TRBV11-2
j_gene: TRBJ1-1
d_gene: -
abundance: -
CDR3nt: TGTGCCAGCAGCTTAAGCCCCAACACTGAAGCTTTCTTT
CDR3aa: CASSLSPNTEAFF

v_gene: TRBV19
j_gene: TRBJ2-7
d_gene: -
abundance: -
CDR3nt: TGTGCCAGTAGTATAGCCTTGCCAGGGGCCGTAAACTACGAGCAGTACTTC
CDR3aa: CASSIALPGAVNYEQYF

v_gene: TRBV13
j_gene: TRBJ2-7
d_gene: -
abundance: once
CDR3nt: TGTGCCAGCAGCACGTTACCGGGAGCTGAAGACGAGCAGTACTTC
CDR3aa: CASSTLPGAEDEQYF

v_gene: TRBV15
j_gene: TRBJ1-1
d_gene: -
abundance: once
CDR3nt: TGTGCCACCAGCAGAGGGGCAGCGAACACTGAAGCTTTCTTT
CDR3aa: CATSRGAANTEAFF

v_gene: TRBV5-4
j_gene: TRBJ2-1
d_gene: -
abundance: -
CDR3nt: TGTGCCAGCAGCTTCACGGGCTACAATGAGCAGTTCTTC
CDR3aa: CASSFTGYNEQFF

v_gene: TRBV7-6
j_gene: TRBJ1-1
d_gene: TRBD1
abundance: -
CDR3nt: TGTGCCAGCAGCTTTGTCGCCGGGACAGTCGGTGAAGCTTTCTTT
CDR3aa: CASSFVAGTVGEAFF

v_gene: TRBV30
j_gene: TRBJ2-3
d_gene: -
abundance: few
CDR3nt: TGTGCCTGGGGGAGAAGGGGATTCAACACAGATACGCAGTATTTT
CDR3aa: CAWGRRGFNTDTQYF

v_gene: TRBV19
j_gene: TRBJ2-5
d_gene: TRBD2
abundance: -
CDR3nt: TGTGCCCGGGGGGGCAACGGGGGTCCGACCCAGTACTTC
CDR3aa: CARGGNGGPTQYF

v_gene: TRBV7-7
j_gene: TRBJ2-3
d_gene: -
abundance: -
CDR3nt: TGTGCCAGCAGCCCTAGCCCGGCAGATACGCAGTATTTT
CDR3aa: CASSPSPADTQYF

v_gene: TRBV6-4
j_gene: TRBJ2-3
d_gene: TRBD1
abundance: -
CDR3nt: TGTGCCAGCAGATACAGGGGAATCTGCACAGATACGCAGTATTTT
CDR3aa: CASRYRGICTDTQYF

v_gene: TRBV5-4
j_gene: TRBJ2-1
d_gene: -
abundance: -
CDR3nt: TGTGCCAGCAGCTTTTTCCCCGGGCTAGCACCGAACAATGAGCAGTTCTTC
CDR3aa: CASSFFPGLAPNNEQFF

v_gene: TRBV6-5
j_gene: TRBJ1-4
d_gene: -
abundance: -
CDR3nt: TGTGCCAGCAGTTACTCCCTTAATGAAAAACTGTTTTTT
CDR3aa: CASSYSLNEKLFF

v_gene: TRBV18
j_gene: TRBJ1-2
d_gene: -
abundance: -
CDR3nt: TGTGCCAGCTCACCACAGCCCAGGAAAGCTAACTATGGCTACACCTTC
CDR3aa: CASSPQPRKANYGYTF

v_gene: TRBV27
j_gene: TRBJ2-5
d_gene: -
abundance: -
CDR3nt: TGTGCCACCAGAGGGGTACAAGAGACCCAGTACTTC
CDR3aa: CATRGVQETQYF

v_gene: TRBV9
j_gene: TRBJ1-1
d_gene: -
abundance: -
CDR3nt: TGTGCCAGCAGCGTGGGGGGAATGAACACTGAAGCTTTCTTT
CDR3aa: CASSVGGMNTEAFF

v_gene: TRBV4-3
j_gene: TRBJ2-1
d_gene: -
abundance: -
CDR3nt: TGCGCCAGCAGCCAAACCTACGGCCCGGGGAGCTCCTACAATGAGCAGTTCTTC
CDR3aa: CASSQTYGPGSSYNEQFF

v_gene: TRBV7-3
j_gene: TRBJ2-1
d_gene: TRBD2
abundance: -
CDR3nt: TGTGCCAGCAGCTTACTGCCAGCGGGAAACTCCTACAATGAGCAGTTCTTC
CDR3aa: CASSLLPAGNSYNEQFF

v_gene: TRBV7-3
j_gene: TRBJ1-1
d_gene: -
abundance: -
CDR3nt: TGTGCCAGCAGCCTCCAGGGGAGGGAGATGAACACTGAAGCTTTCTTT
CDR3aa: CASSLQGREMNTEAFF

v_gene: TRBV5-6
j_gene: TRBJ1-2
d_gene: -
abundance: -
CDR3nt: TGTGCCAGCAGCTTCTCCGGGACACCCTACACCTTC
CDR3aa: CASSFSGTPYTF

v_gene: TRBV7-2
j_gene: TRBJ2-1
d_gene: -
abundance: -
CDR3nt: TGTGCCAGCAGCTTAAGAGCGAACTCCTACAATGAGCAGTTCTTC
CDR3aa: CASSLRANSYNEQFF

v_gene: TRBV7-7
j_gene: TRBJ2-5
d_gene: -
abundance: -
CDR3nt: TGTGCCAGCAGCTTCTCAGCGGGAGAGACCCAGTACTTC
CDR3aa: CASSFSAGETQYF

v_gene: TRBV4-1
j_gene: TRBJ2-5
d_gene: -
abundance: once
CDR3nt: TGCGCCAGCAGCCAACCTGAGCCCCAAGAGACCCAGTACTTC
CDR3aa: CASSQPEPQETQYF

v_gene: TRBV4-3
j_gene: TRBJ2-3
d_gene: -
abundance: -
CDR3nt: TGCGCCAGCAGCCATAGAGTTGTTAGTGGGCCAGATACGCAGTATTTT
CDR3aa: CASSHRVVSGPDTQYF

v_gene: TRBV5-1
j_gene: TRBJ2-1
d_gene: TRBD1
abundance: once
CDR3nt: TGCGCCAGCACCACCGCGGACAGGGTTAATGAGCAGTTCTTC
CDR3aa: CASTTADRVNEQFF

v_gene: TRBV6-4
j_gene: TRBJ1-6
d_gene: -
abundance: -
CDR3nt: TGTGCCAGCAGTGACGGGCAAGACTATAATTCACCCCTCCACTTT
CDR3aa: CASSDGQDYNSPLHF

v_gene: TRBV19
j_gene: TRBJ2-2
d_gene: TRBD1
abundance: -
CDR3nt: TGTGCCAGTAGTATGGGACAGGCTAACACCGGGGAGCTGTTTTTT
CDR3aa: CASSMGQANTGELFF

v_gene: TRBV4-3
j_gene: TRBJ1-4
d_gene: TRBD1
abundance: -
CDR3nt: TGCGCCAGCAGCCATTGGACAGGGACTAATGAAAAACTGTTTTTT
CDR3aa: CASSHWTGTNEKLFF

v_gene: TRBV30
j_gene: TRBJ1-4
d_gene: TRBD1
abundance: -
CDR3nt: TGTGCCTGGAGTGTGGCAGGGGGTCGGACTAATGAAAAACTGTTTTTT
CDR3aa: CAWSVAGGRTNEKLFF

v_gene: TRBV7-3
j_gene: TRBJ2-1
d_gene: TRBD2
abundance: -
CDR3nt: TGTGCCAGCAGCTCTAGCGGCCGCTCCTACAATGAGCAGTTCTTC
CDR3aa: CASSSSGRSYNEQFF

v_gene: TRBV27
j_gene: TRBJ1-1
d_gene: TRBD1
abundance: many
CDR3nt: TGTGCCAGCAGTTGGGACAGGGTTGGCACTGAAGCTTTCTTT
CDR3aa: CASSWDRVGTEAFF

v_gene: TRBV9
j_gene: TRBJ2-5
d_gene: -
abundance: -
CDR3nt: TGTGCCAGCAGCGGAACAGATCAAGAGACCCAGTACTTC
CDR3aa: CASSGTDQETQYF